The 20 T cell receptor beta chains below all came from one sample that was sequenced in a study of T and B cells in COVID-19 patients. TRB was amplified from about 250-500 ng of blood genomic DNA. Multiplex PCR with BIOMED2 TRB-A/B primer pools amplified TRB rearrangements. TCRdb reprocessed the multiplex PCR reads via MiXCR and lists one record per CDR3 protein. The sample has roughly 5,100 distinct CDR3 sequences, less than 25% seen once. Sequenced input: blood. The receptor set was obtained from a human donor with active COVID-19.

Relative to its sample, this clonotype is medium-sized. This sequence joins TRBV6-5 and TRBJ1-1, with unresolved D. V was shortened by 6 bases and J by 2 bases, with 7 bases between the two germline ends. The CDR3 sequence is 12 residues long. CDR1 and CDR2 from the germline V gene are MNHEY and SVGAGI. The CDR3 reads CASSSINTEAFF. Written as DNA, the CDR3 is TGTGCCAGCAGCTCCATTAACACTGAAGCTTTCTTT.

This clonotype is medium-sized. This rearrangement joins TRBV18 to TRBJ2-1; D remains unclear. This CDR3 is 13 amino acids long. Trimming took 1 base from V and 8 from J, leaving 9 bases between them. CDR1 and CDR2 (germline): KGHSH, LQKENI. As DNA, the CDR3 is TGTGCCAGCTCACCACAGGGTTTGGATGAGCAGTTCTTC. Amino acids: CASSPQGLDEQFF.

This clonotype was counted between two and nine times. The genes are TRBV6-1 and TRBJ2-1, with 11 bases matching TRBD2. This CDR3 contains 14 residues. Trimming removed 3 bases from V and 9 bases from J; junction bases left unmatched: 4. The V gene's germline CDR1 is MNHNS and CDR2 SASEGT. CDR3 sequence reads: CASSEIAGGIEQFF. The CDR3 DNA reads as TGTGCCAGCAGTGAGATAGCGGGAGGGATTGAGCAGTTCTTC.

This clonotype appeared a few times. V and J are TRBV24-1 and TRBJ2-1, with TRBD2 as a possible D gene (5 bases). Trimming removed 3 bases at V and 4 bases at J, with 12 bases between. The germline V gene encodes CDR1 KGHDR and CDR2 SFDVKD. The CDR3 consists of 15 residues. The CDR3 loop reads CATSDSGFLYNEQFF. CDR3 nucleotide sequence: TGTGCCACCAGTGATAGCGGCTTTCTATACAATGAGCAGTTCTTC.

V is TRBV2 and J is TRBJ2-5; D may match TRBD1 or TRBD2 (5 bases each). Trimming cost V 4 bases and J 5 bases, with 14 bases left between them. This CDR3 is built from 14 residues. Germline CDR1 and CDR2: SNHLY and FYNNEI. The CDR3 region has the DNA TGTGCCAGCAGTGGAGAGGGGCCCGGTGAGACCCAGTACTTC. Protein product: CASSGEGPGETQYF.

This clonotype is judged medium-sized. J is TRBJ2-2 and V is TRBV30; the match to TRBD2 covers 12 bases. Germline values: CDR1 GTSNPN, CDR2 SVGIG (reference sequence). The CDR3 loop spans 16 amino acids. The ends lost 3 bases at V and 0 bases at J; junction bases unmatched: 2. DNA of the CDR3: TGTGCCTGGAGGACTAGCGGGGGAGCGAACACCGGGGAGCTGTTTTTT. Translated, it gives CAWRTSGGANTGELFF.

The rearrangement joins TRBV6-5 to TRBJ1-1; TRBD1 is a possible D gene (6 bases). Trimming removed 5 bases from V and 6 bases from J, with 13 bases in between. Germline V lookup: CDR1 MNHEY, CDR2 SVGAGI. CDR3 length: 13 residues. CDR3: CASSDVNRAEAFF. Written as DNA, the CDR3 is TGTGCCAGCAGTGATGTAAACAGGGCTGAAGCTTTCTTT.

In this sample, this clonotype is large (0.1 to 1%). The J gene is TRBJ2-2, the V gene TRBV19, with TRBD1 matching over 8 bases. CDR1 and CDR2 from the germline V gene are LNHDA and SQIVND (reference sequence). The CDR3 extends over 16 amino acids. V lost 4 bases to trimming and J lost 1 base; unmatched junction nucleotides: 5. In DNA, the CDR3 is TGTGCCAGTAGTACCCGGACAGGGATGAACACCGGGGAGCTGTTTTTT. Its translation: CASSTRTGMNTGELFF.

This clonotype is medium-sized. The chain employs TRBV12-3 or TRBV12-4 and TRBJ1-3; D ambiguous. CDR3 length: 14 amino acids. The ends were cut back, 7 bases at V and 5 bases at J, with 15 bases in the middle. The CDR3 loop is CASKVWAARNTIYF. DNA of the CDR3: TGTGCCAGCAAGGTCTGGGCAGCCCGAAACACCATATATTTT.

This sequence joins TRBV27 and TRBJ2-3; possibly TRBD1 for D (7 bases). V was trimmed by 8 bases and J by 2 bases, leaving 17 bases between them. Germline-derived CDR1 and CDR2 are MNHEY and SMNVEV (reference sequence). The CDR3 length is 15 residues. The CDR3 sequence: CASGGTARITDTQYF. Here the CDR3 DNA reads TGTGCCAGCGGGGGGACAGCGAGAATCACAGATACGCAGTATTTT.

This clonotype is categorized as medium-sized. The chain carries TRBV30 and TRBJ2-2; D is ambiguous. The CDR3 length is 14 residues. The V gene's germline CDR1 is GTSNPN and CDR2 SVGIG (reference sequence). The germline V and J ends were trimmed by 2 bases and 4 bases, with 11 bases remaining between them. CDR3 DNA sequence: TGTGCCTGGAGTATACTACAGTCCACCGGGGAGCTGTTTTTT. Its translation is CAWSILQSTGELFF. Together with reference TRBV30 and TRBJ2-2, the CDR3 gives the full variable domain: SQTIHQWPATLVQPVGSPLSLECTVEGTSNPNLYWYRQAAGRGLQLLFYSVGIGQISSEVPQNLSASRPQDRQFILSSKKLLLSDSGFYLCAWSILQSTGELFFGEGSRLTVL.

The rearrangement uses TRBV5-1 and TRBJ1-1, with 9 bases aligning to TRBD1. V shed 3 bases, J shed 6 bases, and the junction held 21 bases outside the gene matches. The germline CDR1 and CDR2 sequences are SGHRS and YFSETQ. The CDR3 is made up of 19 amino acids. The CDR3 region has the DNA TGCGCCAGCAGCTCAACAGGGGGCGGGGGGGAGAAAGTTCGCGCTGAAGCTTTCTTT. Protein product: CASSSTGGGGEKVRAEAFF.

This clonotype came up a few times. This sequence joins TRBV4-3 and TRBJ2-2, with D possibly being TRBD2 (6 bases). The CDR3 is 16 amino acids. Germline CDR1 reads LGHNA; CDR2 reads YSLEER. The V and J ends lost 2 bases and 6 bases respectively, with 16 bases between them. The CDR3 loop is CASSQRRDFRPGELFF. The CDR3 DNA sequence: TGCGCCAGCAGCCAACGCCGGGACTTCCGACCCGGGGAGCTGTTTTTT.

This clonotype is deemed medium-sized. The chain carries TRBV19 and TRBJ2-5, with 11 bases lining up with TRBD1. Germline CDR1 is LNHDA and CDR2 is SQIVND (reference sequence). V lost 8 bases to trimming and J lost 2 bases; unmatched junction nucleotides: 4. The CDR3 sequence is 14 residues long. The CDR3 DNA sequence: TGTGCCAGTCGGACAGGGGGCTTTCAAGAGACCCAGTACTTC. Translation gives CASRTGGFQETQYF. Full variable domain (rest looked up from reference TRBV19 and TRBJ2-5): DGGITQSPKYLFRKEGQNVTLSCEQNLNHDAMYWYRQDPGQGLRLIYYSQIVNDFQKGDIAEGYSVSREKKESFPLTVTSAQKNPTAFYLCASRTGGFQETQYFGPGTRLLVL.

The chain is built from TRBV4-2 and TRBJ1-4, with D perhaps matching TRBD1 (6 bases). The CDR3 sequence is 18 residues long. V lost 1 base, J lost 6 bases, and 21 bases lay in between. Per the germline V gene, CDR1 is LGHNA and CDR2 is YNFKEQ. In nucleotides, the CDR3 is TGTGCCAGCAGCCAAGTCCTGGCAACAGGGTGGAAGGATGAAAAACTGTTTTTT. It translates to CASSQVLATGWKDEKLFF.

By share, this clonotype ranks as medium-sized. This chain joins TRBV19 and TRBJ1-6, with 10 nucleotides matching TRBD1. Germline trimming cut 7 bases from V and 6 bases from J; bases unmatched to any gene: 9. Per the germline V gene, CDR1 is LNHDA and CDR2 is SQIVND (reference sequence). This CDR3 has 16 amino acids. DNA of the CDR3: TGTGCCAGTACCAGAGGGGACAGGGGAATTAATTCACCCCTCCACTTT. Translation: CASTRGDRGINSPLHF.

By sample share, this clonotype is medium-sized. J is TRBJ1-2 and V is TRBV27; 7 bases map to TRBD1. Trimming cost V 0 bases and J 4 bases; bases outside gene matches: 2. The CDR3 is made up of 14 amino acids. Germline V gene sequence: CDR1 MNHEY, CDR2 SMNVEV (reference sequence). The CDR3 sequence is CASSLSTGSYGYTF. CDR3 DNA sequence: TGTGCCAGCAGTTTATCGACAGGGAGCTATGGCTACACCTTC.

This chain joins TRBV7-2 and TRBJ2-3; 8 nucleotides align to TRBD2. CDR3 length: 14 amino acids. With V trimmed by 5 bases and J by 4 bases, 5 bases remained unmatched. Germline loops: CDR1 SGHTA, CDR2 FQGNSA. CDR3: CASSPGGASDTQYF. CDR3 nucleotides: TGTGCCAGCAGCCCCGGGGGGGCCTCAGATACGCAGTATTTT. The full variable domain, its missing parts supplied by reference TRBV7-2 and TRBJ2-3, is GAGVSQSPSNKVTEKGKDVELRCDPISGHTALYWYRQSLGQGLEFLIYFQGNSAPDKSGLPSDRFSAERTGGSVSTLTIQRTQQEDSAVYLCASSPGGASDTQYFGPGTRLTVL.

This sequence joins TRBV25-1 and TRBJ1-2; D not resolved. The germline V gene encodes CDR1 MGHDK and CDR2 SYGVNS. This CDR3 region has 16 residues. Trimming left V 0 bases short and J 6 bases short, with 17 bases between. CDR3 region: CASSEYGQIVSNGYTF. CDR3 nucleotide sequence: TGTGCCAGCAGTGAATATGGCCAGATCGTTAGTAATGGCTACACCTTC.

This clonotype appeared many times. The CDR3 DNA reads as TGTGCCAGCAGCTTGAGTGGGACAACAAACTATGGCTACACCTTC. Its protein is CASSLSGTTNYGYTF. The V gene is TRBV5-6, the J gene TRBJ1-2, with TRBD1 as a possible D gene (6 bases). The CDR3 has 15 amino acids. Germline V CDR1 and CDR2: SGHDT, YYEEEE. V gave up 1 base and J gave up 2 bases, with 12 bases separating them. The variable domain in full, with the rest retrieved from reference TRBV5-6 and TRBJ1-2, is DAGVTQSPTHLIKTRGQQVTLRCSPKSGHDTVSWYQQALGQGPQFIFQYYEEEERQRGNFPDRFSGHQFPNYSSELNVNALLLGDSALYLCASSLSGTTNYGYTFGSGTRLTVV.